This TCR beta chain appears in the sequencing data of a study of T cells in Graves' hyperthyroidism and ophthalmopathy. Overall study: Peripheral blood draws took place at initial diagnosis, ahead of any treatment.

The CDR3 contains 16 residues. Per the germline V gene, CDR1 is SGHDN and CDR2 is FVKESK. Trimming shortened V by 1 base and J by 4 bases, and 14 bases separated the two germline ends. Study-wide results and limits: Ophthalmopathy and stable hyperthyroidism were separated by a 13 V-J model.

Researchers took RNA transcripts and amplified the TCR beta CDR3 regions from them. In the first-round RT-PCR of the TCR CDR3, the HTBI primer set was used. TCRdb called the multiplex PCR reads again in MiXCR, with one record for every CDR3 protein. The repertoire holds about 350,000 distinct CDR3 sequences, approximately 15% seen once, with 20% to 25% in the top ten. In making diagnoses, clinical symptoms, serum thyroxine and TRAb, thyroid ultrasound and orbital computed tomography were all used. 10 ml fresh peripheral blood yielded the PBMCs. As for this clonotype: The antigen is unknown.

The chain carries TRBV14 and TRBJ1-5; TRBD1 might be the D (5 bases). The TCR sequence derives from a woman aged 25-40 years with Graves' hyperthyroidism. The sample taken for sequencing was blood. CDR3 protein: CASSQAAGGKNQPQHF. CDR3 in DNA: TGTGCCAGCAGCCAAGCTGCCGGGGGAAAAAATCAGCCCCAGCATTTT.